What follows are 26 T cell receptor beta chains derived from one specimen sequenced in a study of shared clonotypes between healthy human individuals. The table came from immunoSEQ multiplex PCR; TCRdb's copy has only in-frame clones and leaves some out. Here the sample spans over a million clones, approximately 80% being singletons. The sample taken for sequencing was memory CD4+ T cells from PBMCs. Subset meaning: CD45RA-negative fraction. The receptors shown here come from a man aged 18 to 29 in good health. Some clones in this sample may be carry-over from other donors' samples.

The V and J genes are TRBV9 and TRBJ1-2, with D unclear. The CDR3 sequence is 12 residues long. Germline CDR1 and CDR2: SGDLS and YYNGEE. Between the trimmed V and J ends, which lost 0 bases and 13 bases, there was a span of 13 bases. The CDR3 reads CASSVARSAPTF. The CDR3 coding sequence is TGTGCCAGCAGCGTAGCTCGATCCGCCCCCACCTTC.

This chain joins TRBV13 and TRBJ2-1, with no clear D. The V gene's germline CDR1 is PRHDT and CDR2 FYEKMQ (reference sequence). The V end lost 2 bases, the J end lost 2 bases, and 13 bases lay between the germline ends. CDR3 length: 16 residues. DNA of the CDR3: TGTGCCAGCAGCTTATCTGGGAAAGCGCCCTACAATGAGCAGTTCTTC. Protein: CASSLSGKAPYNEQFF.

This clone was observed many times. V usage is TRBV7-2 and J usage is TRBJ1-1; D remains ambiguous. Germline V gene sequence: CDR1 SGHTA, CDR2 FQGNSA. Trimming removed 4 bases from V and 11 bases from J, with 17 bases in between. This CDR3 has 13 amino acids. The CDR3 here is CASSSIAGMRAFF. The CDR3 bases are TGTGCCAGCAGCTCGATTGCCGGGATGAGGGCTTTCTTT.

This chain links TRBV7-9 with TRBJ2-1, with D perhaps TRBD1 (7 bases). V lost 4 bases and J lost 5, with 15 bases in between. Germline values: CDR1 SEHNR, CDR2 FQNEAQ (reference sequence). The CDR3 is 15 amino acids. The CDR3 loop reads CASSSRRRGHNEQFF. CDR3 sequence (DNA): TGTGCCAGCAGCTCCAGGCGGAGGGGGCACAATGAGCAGTTCTTC.

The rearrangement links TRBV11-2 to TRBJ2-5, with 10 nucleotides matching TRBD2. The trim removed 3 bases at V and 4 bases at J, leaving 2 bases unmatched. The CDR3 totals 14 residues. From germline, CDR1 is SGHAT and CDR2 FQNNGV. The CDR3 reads CASSFRLAGETQYF. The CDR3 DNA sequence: TGTGCCAGCAGCTTTCGACTAGCGGGAGAGACCCAGTACTTC.

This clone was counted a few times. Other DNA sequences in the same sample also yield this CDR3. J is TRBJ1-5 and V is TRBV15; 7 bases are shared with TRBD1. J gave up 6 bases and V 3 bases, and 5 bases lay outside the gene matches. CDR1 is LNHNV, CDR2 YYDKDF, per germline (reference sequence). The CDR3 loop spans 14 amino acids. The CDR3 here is CATSSRQGTQPQHF. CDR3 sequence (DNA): TGTGCCACCAGCAGCAGACAGGGAACTCAGCCCCAGCATTTT.

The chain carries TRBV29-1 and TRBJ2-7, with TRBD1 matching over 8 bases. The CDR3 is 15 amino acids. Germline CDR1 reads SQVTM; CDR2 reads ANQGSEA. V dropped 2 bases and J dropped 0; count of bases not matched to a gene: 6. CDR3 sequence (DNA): TGCAGCGTTGAAATCCTCAGGGGGCTCTCCTACGAGCAGTACTTC. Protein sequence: CSVEILRGLSYEQYF.

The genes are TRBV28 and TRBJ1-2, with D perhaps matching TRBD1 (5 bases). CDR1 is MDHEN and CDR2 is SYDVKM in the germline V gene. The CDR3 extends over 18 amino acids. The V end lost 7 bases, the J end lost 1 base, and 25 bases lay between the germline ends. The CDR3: CASKRGALDDLINYGYTF. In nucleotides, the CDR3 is TGTGCCAGCAAACGAGGGGCTCTCGACGACCTAATTAACTATGGCTACACCTTC.

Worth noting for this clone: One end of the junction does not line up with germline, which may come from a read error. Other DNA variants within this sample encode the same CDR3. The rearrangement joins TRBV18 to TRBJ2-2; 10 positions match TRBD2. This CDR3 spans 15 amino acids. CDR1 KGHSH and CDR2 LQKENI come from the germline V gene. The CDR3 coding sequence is TGTGCCAGCTCGCCACTAGCGGGACAGACCGGGGAGCTGTTTTTT. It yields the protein CASSPLAGQTGELFF.

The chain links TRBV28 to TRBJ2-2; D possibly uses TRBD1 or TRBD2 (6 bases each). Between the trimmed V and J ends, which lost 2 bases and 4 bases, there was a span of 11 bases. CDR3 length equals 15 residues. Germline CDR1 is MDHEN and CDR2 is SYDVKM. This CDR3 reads CASSLGGRFTGELFF. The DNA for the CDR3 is TGTGCCAGCAGTTTAGGGGGGCGTTTCACCGGGGAGCTGTTTTTT.

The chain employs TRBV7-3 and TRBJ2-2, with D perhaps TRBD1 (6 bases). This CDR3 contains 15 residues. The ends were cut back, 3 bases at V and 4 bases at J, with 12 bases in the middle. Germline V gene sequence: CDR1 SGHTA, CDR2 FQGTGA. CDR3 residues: CASSFLGAGTGELFF. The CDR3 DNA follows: TGTGCCAGCAGCTTCCTGGGGGCGGGCACCGGGGAGCTGTTTTTT. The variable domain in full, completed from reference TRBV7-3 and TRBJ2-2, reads GAGVSQTPSNKVTEKGKYVELRCDPISGHTALYWYRQSLGQGPEFLIYFQGTGAADDSGLPNDRFFAVRPEGSVSTLKIQRTERGDSAVYLCASSFLGAGTGELFFGEGSRLTVL.

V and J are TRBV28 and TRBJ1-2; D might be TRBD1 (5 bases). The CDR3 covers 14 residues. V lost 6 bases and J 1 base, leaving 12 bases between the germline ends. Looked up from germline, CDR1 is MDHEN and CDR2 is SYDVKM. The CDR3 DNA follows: TGTGCCAGCAGGATGGGGGGGGTTAACTATGGCTACACCTTC. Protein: CASRMGGVNYGYTF.

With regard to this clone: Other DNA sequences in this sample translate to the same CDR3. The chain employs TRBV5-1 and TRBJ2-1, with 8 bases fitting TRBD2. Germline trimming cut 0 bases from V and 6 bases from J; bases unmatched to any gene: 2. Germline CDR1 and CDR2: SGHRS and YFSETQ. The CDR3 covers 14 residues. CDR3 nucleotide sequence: TGCGCCAGCAGCTTGGTGCTAGCGGGCAATGAGCAGTTCTTC. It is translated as CASSLVLAGNEQFF.

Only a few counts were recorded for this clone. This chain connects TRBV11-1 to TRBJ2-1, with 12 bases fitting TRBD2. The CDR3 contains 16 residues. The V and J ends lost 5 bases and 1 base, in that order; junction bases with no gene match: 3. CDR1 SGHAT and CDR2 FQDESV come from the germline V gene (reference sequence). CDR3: CASSAGLAGSYNEQFF. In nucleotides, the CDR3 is TGTGCCAGCAGCGCCGGACTAGCGGGATCCTACAATGAGCAGTTCTTC.

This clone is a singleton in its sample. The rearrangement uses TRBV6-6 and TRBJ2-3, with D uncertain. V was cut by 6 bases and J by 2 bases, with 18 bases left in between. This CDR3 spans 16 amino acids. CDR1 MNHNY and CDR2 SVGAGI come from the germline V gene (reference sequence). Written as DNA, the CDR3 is TGTGCCAGCAGACCCTCGGACGGCCTACTCACAGATACGCAGTATTTT. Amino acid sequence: CASRPSDGLLTDTQYF.

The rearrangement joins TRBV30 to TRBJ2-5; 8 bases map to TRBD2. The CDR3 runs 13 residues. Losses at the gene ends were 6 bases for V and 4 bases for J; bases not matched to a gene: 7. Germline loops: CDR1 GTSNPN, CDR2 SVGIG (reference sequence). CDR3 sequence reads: CACLGLALETQYF. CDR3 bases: TGTGCCTGCCTCGGACTAGCTTTAGAGACCCAGTACTTC.

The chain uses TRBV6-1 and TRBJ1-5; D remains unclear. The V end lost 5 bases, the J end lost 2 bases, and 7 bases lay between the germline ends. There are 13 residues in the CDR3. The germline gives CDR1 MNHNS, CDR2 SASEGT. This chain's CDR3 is CASSLTRNQPQHF. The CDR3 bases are TGTGCCAGCAGTTTGACCCGCAATCAGCCCCAGCATTTT.

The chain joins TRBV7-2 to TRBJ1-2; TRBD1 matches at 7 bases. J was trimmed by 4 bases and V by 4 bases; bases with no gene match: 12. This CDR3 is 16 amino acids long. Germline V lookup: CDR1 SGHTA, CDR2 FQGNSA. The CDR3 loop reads CASSSAGQLLGYGYTF. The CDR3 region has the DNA TGTGCCAGCAGCTCGGCGGGACAGCTGCTGGGCTATGGCTACACCTTC.

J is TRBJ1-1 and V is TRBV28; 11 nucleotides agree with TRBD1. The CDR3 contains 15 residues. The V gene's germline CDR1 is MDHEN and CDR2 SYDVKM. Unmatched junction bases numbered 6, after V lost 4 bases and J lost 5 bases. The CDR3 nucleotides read TGTGCCAGCAGTTCTCCGGGACAGGGGGGTACTGAAGCTTTCTTT. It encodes CASSSPGQGGTEAFF.

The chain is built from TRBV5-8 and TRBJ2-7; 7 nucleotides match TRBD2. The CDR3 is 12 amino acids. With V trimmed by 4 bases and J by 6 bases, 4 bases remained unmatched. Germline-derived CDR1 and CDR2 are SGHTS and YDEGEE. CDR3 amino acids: CASSGWGGEQYF. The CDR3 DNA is TGTGCCAGCAGCGGGTGGGGGGGCGAGCAGTACTTC. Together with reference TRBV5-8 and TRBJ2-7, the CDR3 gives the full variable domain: EAGVTQSPTHLIKTRGQQATLRCSPISGHTSVYWYQQALGLGLQFLLWYDEGEERNRGNFPPRFSGRQFPNYSSELNVNALELEDSALYLCASSGWGGEQYFGPGTRLTVT.

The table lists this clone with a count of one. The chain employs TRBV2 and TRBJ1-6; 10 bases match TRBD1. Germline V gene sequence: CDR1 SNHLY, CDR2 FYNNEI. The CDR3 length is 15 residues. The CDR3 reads CATTRDRGMDSPLHF. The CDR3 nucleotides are TGTGCGACTACCAGGGACAGGGGTATGGATTCACCCCTCCACTTT.

CDR3 protein: CASSYSRLAGRETQYF. Here the CDR3 DNA reads TGTGCCAGCAGTTACTCACGGCTAGCGGGCAGAGAGACCCAGTACTTC. V gene TRBV6-6 combines with J gene TRBJ2-5; TRBD2 matches 8 bases. CDR3 size: 16 residues. V trimming: 0 bases; J trimming: 4 bases; junction bases outside the gene matches: 7. Looked up from germline, CDR1 is MNHNY and CDR2 is SVGAGI (reference sequence).

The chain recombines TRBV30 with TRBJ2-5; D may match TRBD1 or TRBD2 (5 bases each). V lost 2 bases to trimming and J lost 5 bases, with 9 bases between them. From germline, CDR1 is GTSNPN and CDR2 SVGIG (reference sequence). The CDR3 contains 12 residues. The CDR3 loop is CAWSWWGETQYF. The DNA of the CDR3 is TGTGCCTGGAGTTGGTGGGGGGAGACCCAGTACTTC. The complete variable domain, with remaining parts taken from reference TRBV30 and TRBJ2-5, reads SQTIHQWPATLVQPVGSPLSLECTVEGTSNPNLYWYRQAAGRGLQLLFYSVGIGQISSEVPQNLSASRPQDRQFILSSKKLLLSDSGFYLCAWSWWGETQYFGPGTRLLVL.

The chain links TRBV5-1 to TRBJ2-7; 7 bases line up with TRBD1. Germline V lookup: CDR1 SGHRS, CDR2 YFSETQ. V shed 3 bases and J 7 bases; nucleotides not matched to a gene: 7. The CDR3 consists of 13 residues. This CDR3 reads CASSSLTGIEQYF. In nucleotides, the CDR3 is TGCGCCAGCAGCTCACTGACAGGGATAGAGCAGTACTTC.

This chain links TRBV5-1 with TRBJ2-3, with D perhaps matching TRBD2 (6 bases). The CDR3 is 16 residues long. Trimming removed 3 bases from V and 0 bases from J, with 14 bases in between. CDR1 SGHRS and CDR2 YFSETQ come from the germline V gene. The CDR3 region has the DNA TGCGCCAGCAGCTCGGTTCTAGGGACTAGCACAGATACGCAGTATTTT. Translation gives CASSSVLGTSTDTQYF.

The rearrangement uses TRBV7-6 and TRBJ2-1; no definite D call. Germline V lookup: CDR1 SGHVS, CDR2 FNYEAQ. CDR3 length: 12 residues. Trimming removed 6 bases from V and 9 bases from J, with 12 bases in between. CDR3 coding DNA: TGTGCCAGCAGTATAGTGCCATTTGAGCAGTTCTTC. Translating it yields CASSIVPFEQFF.